The present entry profiles one T cell receptor beta chain with its context. The antigen remains unidentified. The cDNA was synthesized by means of template-switch 5'RACE, which was carried out with 10-nucleotide random UMIs. Every sequencing run produced over 180 million TCR-beta sequences that came from 15-18 subjects. MiXCR, run by TCRdb on the 5' RACE reads, gives a single entry per CDR3 protein. The sample carries around 50,000 distinct CDR3 sequences, around 13% recorded once. The time point here: longitudinal time-point 2. Germline assignment: CDR1 SGHVS and CDR2 FNYEAQ. Trimming removed 2 bases at V and 1 base at J, with 24 bases between. CDR3 length: 20 residues. This entry belongs to a study of neurological immune-mediated disorders. Study-wide results and caveats: Healthy controls had more TCR clonal expansion than multiple sclerosis, which showed the least, whereas HTLV-1-associated myelopathy showed the most.

V is TRBV7-6 and J is TRBJ2-1, with D uncertain. Sequencing was carried out using PBMCs. This clonotype originated in a male donor with HTLV-1-associated myelopathy (HAM/TSP). Here the CDR3 reads CASSLFPLEVRGLSYNEQFF. Here the CDR3 DNA reads TGTGCCAGCAGCTTATTTCCCCTTGAGGTACGCGGCCTTTCCTACAATGAGCAGTTCTTC.